This note documents a single TCR beta chain sequence. No antigen is known for it. The data derive from a study of T cell repertoires in cytomegalovirus infection. On the study more broadly: Shared public TCR beta signatures pointed to both CMV infection and a matching HLA type. The study, taken as a whole, reports: Cumulative frequency (of public TCR beta family members) identified carriers of CMV plus the relevant HLA.

TCRdb fed the reads into MiXCR, producing one record per CDR3 protein. This sample has around 450,000 distinct CDR3 sequences, with roughly a third found just once. The CDR3 runs 15 residues. Germline CDR1 and CDR2: MDHEN and SYDVKM. The ends lost 5 bases at V and 8 bases at J; junction bases unmatched: 9. The V and J genes are TRBV28 and TRBJ1-4, with TRBD1 matching 9 bases. This clonotype was sampled from a human donor in good health (CMV status not recorded). Some clones in this sample may be carry-over from other donors' samples. The specimen was PBMCs. The CDR3 protein is CASSRPGQGSEKLFF. The CDR3 DNA reads as TGTGCCAGCAGTCGCCCGGGACAGGGTAGCGAAAAACTGTTTTTT.